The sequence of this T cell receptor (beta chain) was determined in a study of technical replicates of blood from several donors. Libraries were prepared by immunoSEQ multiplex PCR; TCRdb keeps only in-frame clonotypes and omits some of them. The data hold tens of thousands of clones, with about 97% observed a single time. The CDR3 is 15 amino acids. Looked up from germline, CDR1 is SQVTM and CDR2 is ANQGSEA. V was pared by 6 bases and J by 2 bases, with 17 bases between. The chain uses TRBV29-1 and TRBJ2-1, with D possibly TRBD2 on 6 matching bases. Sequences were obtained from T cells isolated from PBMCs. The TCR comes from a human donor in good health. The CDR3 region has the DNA TGCAGCGTGAAGGCCTCCCGGGGGACCTACAATGAGCAGTTCTTC. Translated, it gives CSVKASRGTYNEQFF.